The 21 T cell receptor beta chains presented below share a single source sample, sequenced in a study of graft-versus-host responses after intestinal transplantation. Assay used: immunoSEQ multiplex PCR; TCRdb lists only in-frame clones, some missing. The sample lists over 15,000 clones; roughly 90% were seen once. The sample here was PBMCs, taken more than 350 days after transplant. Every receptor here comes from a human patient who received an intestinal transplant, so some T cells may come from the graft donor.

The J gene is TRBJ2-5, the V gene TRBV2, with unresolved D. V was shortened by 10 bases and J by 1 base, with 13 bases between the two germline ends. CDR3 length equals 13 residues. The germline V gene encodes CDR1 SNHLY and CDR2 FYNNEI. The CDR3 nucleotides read TGTGCCATCCTCGACGGAACCCAAGAGACCCAGTACTTC. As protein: CAILDGTQETQYF. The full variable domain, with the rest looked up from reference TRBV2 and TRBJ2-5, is EPEVTQTPSHQVTQMGQEVILRCVPISNHLYFYWYRQILGQKVEFLVSFYNNEISEKSEIFDDQFSVERPDGSNFTLKIRSTKLEDSAMYFCAILDGTQETQYFGPGTRLLVL.

CDR3 sequence (DNA): TGTGCCAGCAGCGTAGACCCGACAGGGCCCAATGAAAAACTGTTTTTT. This gives the protein CASSVDPTGPNEKLFF. This chain links TRBV9 with TRBJ1-4; the match to TRBD1 covers 7 bases. The germline V gene encodes CDR1 SGDLS and CDR2 YYNGEE. The ends lost 0 bases at V and 5 bases at J; junction bases unmatched: 7. The CDR3 is 16 residues long.

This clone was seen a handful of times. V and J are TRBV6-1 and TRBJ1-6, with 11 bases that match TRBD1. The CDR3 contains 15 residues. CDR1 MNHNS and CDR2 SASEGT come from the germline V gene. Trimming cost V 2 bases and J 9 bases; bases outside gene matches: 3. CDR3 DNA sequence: TGTGCCAGCAGTGAACGGGACAGGGGGAGTTCACCCCTCCACTTT. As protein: CASSERDRGSSPLHF.

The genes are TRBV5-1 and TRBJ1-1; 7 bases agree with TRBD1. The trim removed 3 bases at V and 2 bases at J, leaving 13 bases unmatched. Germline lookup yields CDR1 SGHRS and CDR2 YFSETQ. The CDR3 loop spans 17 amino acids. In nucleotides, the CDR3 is TGCGCCAGCAGCTCTTTAGGTGGACAGGTGCTCAACACTGAAGCTTTCTTT. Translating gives CASSSLGGQVLNTEAFF.

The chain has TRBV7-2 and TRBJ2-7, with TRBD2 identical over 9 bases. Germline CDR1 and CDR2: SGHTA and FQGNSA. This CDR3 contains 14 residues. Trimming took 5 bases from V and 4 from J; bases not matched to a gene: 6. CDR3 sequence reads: CASSPLAGTYEQYF. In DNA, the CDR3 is TGTGCCAGCAGCCCACTAGCGGGTACTTACGAGCAGTACTTC.

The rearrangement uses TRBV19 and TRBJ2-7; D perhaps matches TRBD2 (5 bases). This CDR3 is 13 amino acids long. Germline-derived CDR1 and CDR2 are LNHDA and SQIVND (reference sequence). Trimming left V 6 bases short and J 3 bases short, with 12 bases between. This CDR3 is CASSVGENYEQYF. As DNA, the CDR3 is TGTGCCAGTAGCGTCGGGGAAAACTACGAGCAGTACTTC. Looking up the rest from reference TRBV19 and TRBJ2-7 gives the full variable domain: DGGITQSPKYLFRKEGQNVTLSCEQNLNHDAMYWYRQDPGQGLRLIYYSQIVNDFQKGDIAEGYSVSREKKESFPLTVTSAQKNPTAFYLCASSVGENYEQYFGPGTRLTVT.

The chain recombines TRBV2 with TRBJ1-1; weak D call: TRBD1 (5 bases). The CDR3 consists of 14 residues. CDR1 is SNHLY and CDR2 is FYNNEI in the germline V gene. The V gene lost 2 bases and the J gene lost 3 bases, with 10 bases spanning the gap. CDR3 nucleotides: TGTGCCAGCAGTGAATGGGGAGGGGACACTGAAGCTTTCTTT. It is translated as CASSEWGGDTEAFF.

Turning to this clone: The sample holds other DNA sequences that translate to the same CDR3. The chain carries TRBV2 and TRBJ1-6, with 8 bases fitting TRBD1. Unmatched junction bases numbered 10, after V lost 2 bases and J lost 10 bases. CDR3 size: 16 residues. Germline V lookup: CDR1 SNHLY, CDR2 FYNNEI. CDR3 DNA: TGTGCCAGCAGTGAACTGGGCAGGGGGCTAGGATCACCCCTCCACTTT. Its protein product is CASSELGRGLGSPLHF. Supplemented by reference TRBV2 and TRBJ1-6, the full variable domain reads EPEVTQTPSHQVTQMGQEVILRCVPISNHLYFYWYRQILGQKVEFLVSFYNNEISEKSEIFDDQFSVERPDGSNFTLKIRSTKLEDSAMYFCASSELGRGLGSPLHFGNGTRLTVT.

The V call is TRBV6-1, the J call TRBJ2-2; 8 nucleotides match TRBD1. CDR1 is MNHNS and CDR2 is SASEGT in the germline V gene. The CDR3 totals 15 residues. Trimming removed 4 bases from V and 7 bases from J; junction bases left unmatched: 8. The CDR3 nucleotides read TGTGCCAGCAGTGCGACAGGGGTTGTTCTCGGGGAGCTGTTTTTT. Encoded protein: CASSATGVVLGELFF.

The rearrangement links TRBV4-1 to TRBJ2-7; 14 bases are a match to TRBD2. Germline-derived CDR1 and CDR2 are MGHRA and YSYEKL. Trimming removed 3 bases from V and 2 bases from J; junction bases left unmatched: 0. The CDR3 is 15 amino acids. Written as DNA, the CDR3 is TGCGCCAGCAGCCAGGGACTAGCGGGAGCCTACGAGCAGTACTTC. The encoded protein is CASSQGLAGAYEQYF.

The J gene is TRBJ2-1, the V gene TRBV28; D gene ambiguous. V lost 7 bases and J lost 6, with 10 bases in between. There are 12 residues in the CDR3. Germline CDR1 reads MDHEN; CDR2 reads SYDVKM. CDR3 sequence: CASMGNPNEQFF. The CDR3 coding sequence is TGTGCCAGCATGGGGAACCCCAATGAGCAGTTCTTC.

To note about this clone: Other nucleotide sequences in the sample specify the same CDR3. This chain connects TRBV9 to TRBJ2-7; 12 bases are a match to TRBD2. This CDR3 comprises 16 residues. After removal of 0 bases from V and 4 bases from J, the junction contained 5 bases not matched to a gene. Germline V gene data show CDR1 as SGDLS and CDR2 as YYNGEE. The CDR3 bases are TGTGCCAGCAGCGTAGGAGGACTAGCGGGATCGTACGAGCAGTACTTC. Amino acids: CASSVGGLAGSYEQYF. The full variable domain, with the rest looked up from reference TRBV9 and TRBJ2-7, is DSGVTQTPKHLITATGQRVTLRCSPRSGDLSVYWYQQSLDQGLQFLIQYYNGEERAKGNILERFSAQQFPDLHSELNLSSLELGDSALYFCASSVGGLAGSYEQYFGPGTRLTVT.

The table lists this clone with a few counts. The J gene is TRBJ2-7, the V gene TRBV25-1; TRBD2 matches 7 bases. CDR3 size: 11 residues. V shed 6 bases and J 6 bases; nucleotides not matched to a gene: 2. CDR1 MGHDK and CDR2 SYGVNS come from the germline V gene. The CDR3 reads CASRGGGEQYF. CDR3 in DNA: TGTGCCAGCAGAGGCGGGGGCGAGCAGTACTTC.

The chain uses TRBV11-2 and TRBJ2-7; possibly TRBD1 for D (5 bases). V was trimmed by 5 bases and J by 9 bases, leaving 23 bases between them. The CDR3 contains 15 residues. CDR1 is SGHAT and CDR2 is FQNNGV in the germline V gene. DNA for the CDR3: TGTGCCAGCAGCATCCAGGGTGGGCTAGTTTGGGTGCAGTACTTC. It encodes CASSIQGGLVWVQYF.

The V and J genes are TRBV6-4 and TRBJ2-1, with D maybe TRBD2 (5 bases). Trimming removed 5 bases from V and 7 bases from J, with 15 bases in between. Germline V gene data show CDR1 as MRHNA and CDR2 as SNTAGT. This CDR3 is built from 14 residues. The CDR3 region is CASSLAGVGNEQFF. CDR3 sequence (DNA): TGTGCCAGCAGTCTAGCAGGTGTCGGAAATGAGCAGTTCTTC.

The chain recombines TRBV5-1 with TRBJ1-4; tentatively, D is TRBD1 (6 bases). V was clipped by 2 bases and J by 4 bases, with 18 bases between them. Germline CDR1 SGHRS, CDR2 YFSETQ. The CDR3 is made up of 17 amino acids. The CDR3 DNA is TGCGCCAGCAGCTTTTACCGGGGGGCAGGAGGTAATGAAAAACTGTTTTTT. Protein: CASSFYRGAGGNEKLFF.

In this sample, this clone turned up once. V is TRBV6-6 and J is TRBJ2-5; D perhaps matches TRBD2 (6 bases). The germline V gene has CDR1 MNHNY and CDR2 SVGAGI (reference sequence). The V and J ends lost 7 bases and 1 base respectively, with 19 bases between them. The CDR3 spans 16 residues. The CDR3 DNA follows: TGTGCCAGCACCTGCGGGATCATAGCGTTCCAAGAGACCCAGTACTTC. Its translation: CASTCGIIAFQETQYF.

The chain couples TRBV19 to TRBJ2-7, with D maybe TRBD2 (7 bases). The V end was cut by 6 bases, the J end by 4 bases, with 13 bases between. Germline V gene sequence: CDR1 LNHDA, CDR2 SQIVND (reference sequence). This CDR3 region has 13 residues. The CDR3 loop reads CASRRGPLYEQYF. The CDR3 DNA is TGTGCCAGTAGGCGGGGGCCTCTTTACGAGCAGTACTTC.

The CDR3: CASSQEGTVGGGTDTQYF. For the CDR3, the DNA is TGCGCCAGCAGCCAAGAGGGGACGGTTGGGGGTGGCACAGATACGCAGTATTTT. This chain joins TRBV4-1 and TRBJ2-3; D may correspond to TRBD1 or TRBD2 (5 bases each). The germline V and J ends were trimmed by 0 bases and 1 base, with 17 bases remaining between them. Per germline, CDR1 MGHRA and CDR2 YSYEKL. The CDR3 runs to 18 residues.

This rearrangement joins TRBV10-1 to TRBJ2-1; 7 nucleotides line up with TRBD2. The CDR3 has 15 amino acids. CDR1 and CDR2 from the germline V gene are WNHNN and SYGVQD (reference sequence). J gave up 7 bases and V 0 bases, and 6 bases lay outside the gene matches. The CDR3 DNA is TGCGCCAGCAGTGAGTCGCTGGGCGGGGGTAATGAGCAGTTCTTC. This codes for CASSESLGGGNEQFF.

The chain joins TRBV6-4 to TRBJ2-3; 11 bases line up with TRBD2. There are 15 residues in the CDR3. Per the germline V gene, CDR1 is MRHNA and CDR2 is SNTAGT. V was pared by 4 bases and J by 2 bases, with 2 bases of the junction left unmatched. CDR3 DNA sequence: TGTGCCAGCAGTGGTAGCGGGAGGGCCACAGATACGCAGTATTTT. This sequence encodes CASSGSGRATDTQYF.